The 17 T cell receptor beta chains in this list originate from one sample, sequenced in a study of identical twins. TCRdb ran MiXCR on the 5' RACE reads and lists one entry per CDR3 protein. The sample records 700,000 or so distinct CDR3 sequences, approximately 9% being singletons. These same records also appear under a second study, on yellow fever vaccine responses in identical twins.

Sequencing input: PBMCs. The receptors were sampled from a woman between 18 and 29 years old in good health.

The chain couples TRBV14 to TRBJ2-5, with TRBD1 as a possible D gene (6 bases). The CDR3 runs 14 residues. V lost 2 bases and J 4 bases, leaving 11 bases between the germline ends. Germline-derived CDR1 and CDR2 are SGHDN and FVKESK. This CDR3 is CASSQLGQGETQYF. CDR3 bases: TGTGCCAGCAGCCAACTGGGACAAGGAGAGACCCAGTACTTC. The variable domain in full, completed from reference TRBV14 and TRBJ2-5, reads EAGVTQFPSHSVIEKGQTVTLRCDPISGHDNLYWYRRVMGKEIKFLLHFVKESKQDESGMPNNRFLAERTGGTYSTLKVQPAELEDSGVYFCASSQLGQGETQYFGPGTRLLVL.

This clonotype was detected a few times. This rearrangement joins TRBV4-3 to TRBJ2-7; tentatively, D is TRBD1 or TRBD2 (5 bases each). The CDR3 is made up of 15 amino acids. In germline, CDR1 is LGHNA, CDR2 YSLEER. The V end lost 4 bases, the J end lost 7 bases, and 20 bases lay between the germline ends. CDR3 bases: TGCGCCAGCAGCCGAGAACCGGGACCGCAAGTGGAGCAGTACTTC. It is translated as CASSREPGPQVEQYF.

The CDR3 sequence: CASSPSSGRPTDTQYF. DNA for the CDR3: TGTGCCAGCTCACCATCTAGCGGGAGGCCAACAGATACGCAGTATTTT. The chain employs TRBV18 and TRBJ2-3; 11 positions agree with TRBD2. The CDR3 sequence is 16 residues long. Germline CDR1 and CDR2: KGHSH and LQKENI. The J segment lost 3 bases and the V segment lost 2 bases, leaving 4 bases of the junction unmatched.

There are many counts of this clonotype. The chain recombines TRBV3-1 with TRBJ2-1; D is perhaps TRBD1 (6 bases). Germline CDR1 LGHDT, CDR2 YNNKEL (reference sequence). V dropped 3 bases and J dropped 4 bases, with 13 bases sitting between them. The CDR3 totals 15 residues. In nucleotides, the CDR3 is TGTGCCAGCAGCCATATAACAACAGGGTACAATGAGCAGTTCTTC. This translates into CASSHITTGYNEQFF.

This clonotype was observed many times. J is TRBJ2-7 and V is TRBV12-3 or TRBV12-4, with D unclear. The length of the CDR3 is 16 residues. Trimming took off 3 bases at V and 3 bases at J, with 18 bases between the two ends. The CDR3 DNA reads as TGTGCCAGCAGTTTGGGATCTCGAGCTAGAATCTACGAGCAGTACTTC. Its protein product is CASSLGSRARIYEQYF.

This sequence joins TRBV24-1 and TRBJ2-7; D unclear. The germline CDR1 and CDR2 sequences are KGHDR and SFDVKD. The CDR3 extends over 15 amino acids. Trimming took off 4 bases at V and 7 bases at J, with 19 bases between the two ends. As DNA, the CDR3 is TGTGCCACCAGTGACACTACCCGAGGTCAGGTGGAGCAGTACTTC. Amino acid sequence: CATSDTTRGQVEQYF.

This clonotype was counted at least ten times. V gene TRBV7-2 combines with J gene TRBJ2-7, with no clear D. The V and J ends lost 4 bases and 2 bases respectively, with 12 bases between them. The CDR3 contains 14 residues. The germline CDR1 and CDR2 sequences are SGHTA and FQGNSA. CDR3 nucleotide sequence: TGTGCCAGCAGCTATATGGACGGACCCTACGAGCAGTACTTC. It yields the protein CASSYMDGPYEQYF.

The rearrangement links TRBV7-9 to TRBJ1-2; 7 bases agree with TRBD1. The CDR3 sequence is 14 residues long. Germline V lookup: CDR1 SEHNR, CDR2 FQNEAQ (reference sequence). The ends lost 5 bases at V and 2 bases at J; junction bases unmatched: 5. CDR3 nucleotides: TGTGCCAGCAGCCCGGGACAGATGAACTATGGCTACACCTTC. Translation gives CASSPGQMNYGYTF.

This clonotype turned up a few times. The conserved closing phenylalanine or tryptophan is absent in this CDR3, likely reflecting a read error. V gene TRBV7-2 combines with J gene TRBJ2-3; tentative D call: TRBD2 (6 bases). V was cut by 4 bases and J by 5 bases, with 16 bases left in between. This CDR3 spans 15 amino acids. Germline V gives CDR1 SGHTA, CDR2 FQGNSA. The CDR3: CASSWGTGVVDTQYC. The DNA for the CDR3 is TGTGCCAGCAGCTGGGGGACTGGGGTAGTAGATACGCAGTATTGT.

This clonotype was recorded a few times. This sequence joins TRBV11-2 and TRBJ2-1, with D possibly TRBD2 on 6 matching bases. There are 15 residues in the CDR3. V lost 7 bases, J lost 3 bases, and 16 bases lay in between. Germline V gene data show CDR1 as SGHAT and CDR2 as FQNNGV. The CDR3, as DNA: TGTGCCAGCACCCTCCAGGAGGGGATCTACAATGAGCAGTTCTTC. Its protein product is CASTLQEGIYNEQFF.

This clonotype appeared once. This chain connects TRBV11-2 to TRBJ2-7; no clear D. V dropped 5 bases and J dropped 6 bases, with 17 bases sitting between them. The CDR3 sequence is 14 residues long. Germline V CDR1 and CDR2: SGHAT, FQNNGV. CDR3 nucleotide sequence: TGTGCCAGCAGCCCTTTAATAGGAGAGTCCGAGCAGTACTTC. It specifies CASSPLIGESEQYF.

This clonotype appeared many times. V and J are TRBV3-1 and TRBJ2-2; D not certain. Germline loops: CDR1 LGHDT, CDR2 YNNKEL (reference sequence). This CDR3 is built from 13 residues. V lost 6 bases, J lost 3 bases, and 8 bases lay in between. The CDR3 DNA reads as TGTGCCAGCAGGCGTAGCTACACCGGGGAGCTGTTTTTT. Protein sequence: CASRRSYTGELFF.

V and J are TRBV9 and TRBJ2-3; D unresolved. The CDR3 is made up of 10 amino acids. The V gene lost 3 bases and the J gene lost 9 bases, with 5 bases spanning the gap. From germline, CDR1 is SGDLS and CDR2 YYNGEE. CDR3 in amino acids: CASSGMTQYF. The CDR3 DNA follows: TGTGCCAGCAGCGGAATGACGCAGTATTTT.

The rearrangement links TRBV20-1 to TRBJ2-2; 7 nucleotides align to TRBD1. Per the germline V gene, CDR1 is DFQATT and CDR2 is SNEGSKA (reference sequence). The V and J ends lost 0 bases and 4 bases, in that order; junction bases with no gene match: 11. The CDR3 spans 17 residues. The CDR3: CSARDHKGAPGTGELFF. In DNA form, the CDR3 reads TGCAGTGCTAGAGATCATAAGGGGGCGCCGGGCACCGGGGAGCTGTTTTTT.

Only a few counts were recorded for this clonotype. CDR3 DNA sequence: TGTGCCATCAGTGAGCCCCGCCGGGGCCCCTCCAATGAGCAGTTCTTC. Translation: CAISEPRRGPSNEQFF. The V call is TRBV10-3, the J call TRBJ2-1; tentatively, D is TRBD1 or TRBD2 (5 bases each). There are 16 residues in the CDR3. CDR1 is ENHRY and CDR2 is SYGVKD in the germline V gene. Trimming shortened V by 2 bases and J by 6 bases, and 17 bases separated the two germline ends.

This clonotype has more than one count but fewer than ten. The chain carries TRBV11-1 and TRBJ1-2, with D possibly matching TRBD1 (5 bases). The CDR3 contains 15 residues. Germline CDR1 is SGHAT and CDR2 is FQDESV (reference sequence). The V end lost 5 bases, the J end lost 1 base, and 14 bases lay between the germline ends. CDR3 DNA sequence: TGTGCCAGCAGCCCGGACACGAACCTTAACTATGGCTACACCTTC. This sequence encodes CASSPDTNLNYGYTF.

The chain carries TRBV11-2 and TRBJ2-1; 10 nucleotides match TRBD2. This CDR3 contains 15 residues. V shed 5 bases and J 7 bases; nucleotides not matched to a gene: 8. The germline V gene encodes CDR1 SGHAT and CDR2 FQNNGV. In DNA form, the CDR3 reads TGTGCCAGCAGCGTCAGCGGGGGGGCCACTAATGAGCAGTTCTTC. This translates into CASSVSGGATNEQFF.